The rows below give T cell receptor beta chains drawn from one sample of a study. TCRdb fed the reads into MiXCR, producing one record per CDR3 protein. The table shows 3,000 to 4,000 distinct CDR3 sequences, with about 9.3% occurring only once. Sequencing input: CD4+ T cells from synovial fluid. The receptors originated from a human donor with rheumatoid arthritis. Both conserved end residues are trimmed from each CDR3. A D gene is named only where the DNA matches it firmly.

>NA|TRBV20-1|TRBJ2-3
SARDRRFTDTQY
>NA|TRBV2|TRBJ2-5
ASSAGVGETQY
>NA|TRBV7-9|TRBJ2-7
ASSLVGAAPYEQY
>TRBD1|TRBV4-3|TRBJ2-1
ASSQVGGQGNEQF
>NA|TRBV19|TRBJ1-1
ASSILDTLGTEAF
>NA|TRBV30|TRBJ2-2
AWSRTANTGELF
>TRBD2|TRBV6-1|TRBJ2-1
ASSEGTSGRAAYNEQF
>NA|TRBV7-2|TRBJ2-5
ASSLVTDQETQY
>TRBD2|TRBV7-2|TRBJ2-1
ASSLVSAGASYNEQF
>NA|TRBV7-7|TRBJ1-1
ASSSLPGTEAF
>NA|TRBV11-2|TRBJ2-5
ASSLAQERVETQY
>TRBD2|TRBV7-6|TRBJ2-7
ASSPLSGSTPYEQY
>NA|TRBV29-1|TRBJ1-2
SGSASNYGYT
>TRBD1|TRBV29-1|TRBJ1-2
SVDLQGATNYGYT
>NA|TRBV29-1|TRBJ1-4
SVEVRSTNEKLF
>NA|TRBV9|TRBJ2-5
ASSVAGVGETQY
>NA|TRBV7-3|TRBJ1-6
ASSLTNSYNSPLH
>TRBD2|TRBV7-2|TRBJ2-3
ASSFNPGTTSTDTQY
>NA|TRBV29-1|TRBJ2-7
SVEGGRYEQY
>TRBD1|TRBV12-3/TRBV12-4|TRBJ2-7
ASTSGTGTYEQY
>NA|TRBV6-1|TRBJ2-5
ASSEVKETQY
>NA|TRBV7-2|TRBJ2-3
ASSLASSQADTQY
>NA|TRBV10-3|TRBJ2-5
AIGGRQETQY
>NA|TRBV4-2|TRBJ1-2
ASSHAGDIMAYT
>NA|TRBV19|TRBJ2-1
ASSFLAGSDEQF
>TRBD2|TRBV20-1|TRBJ2-1
SALSGRINEQF
>NA|TRBV7-2|TRBJ2-2
ASSFVGNTGELF
>NA|TRBV20-1|TRBJ2-5
SARGGPSQETQY
>TRBD1|TRBV20-1|TRBJ1-4
SARAPNRGNQGEKLF
>TRBD1|TRBV7-2|TRBJ2-7
ASSPYLGQVSYEQY
>NA|TRBV2|TRBJ2-3
AILRDMGTDTQY
>NA|TRBV4-2|TRBJ1-1
ASSSRHLQNTEAF
>NA|TRBV19|TRBJ1-1
ASSPQTGSFTEAF
>NA|TRBV12-3/TRBV12-4|TRBJ1-2
ASSPPSAAAYGYT
>TRBD1|TRBV7-8|TRBJ1-4
ASSLRFAQGGKLF
>NA|TRBV7-8|TRBJ1-6
ASSLAVLGNSPLH
>NA|TRBV7-2|TRBJ2-5
ASKEGPGETQY
>NA|TRBV20-1|TRBJ2-5
SAVDLGVETQY
>NA|TRBV18|TRBJ2-4
ASSPSGLAKNIQY
>NA|TRBV11-2|TRBJ2-7
ASSLGGLAVWEQY
>NA|TRBV7-2|TRBJ2-5
ASSLDPGYQETQY
>NA|TRBV7-2|TRBJ1-5
ASSLGPKANQPQH
>NA|TRBV7-2|TRBJ2-5
ASSLESGKETQY
>NA|TRBV2|TRBJ2-7
ASSEFGTLYEQY
>NA|TRBV7-2|TRBJ2-3
ASSLSQITDTQY
>TRBD2|TRBV6-2/TRBV6-3|TRBJ2-3
ASSSLAGGPTDTQY
>NA|TRBV21-1|TRBJ2-7
ASTRNRESYEQY
>NA|TRBV7-2|TRBJ2-5
ASSLADRETQY
>NA|TRBV20-1|TRBJ2-1
SVKAVPTYNEQF
>TRBD2|TRBV7-2|TRBJ2-5
ASQERLIAGQETQY
>NA|TRBV5-1|TRBJ2-7
ASSLVGGGQAYEQY
>TRBD2|TRBV9|TRBJ2-1
ASSVDLPSGSYNEQF